A single sample gave rise to the 24 T cell receptor beta chains below, sequenced in a study of cytomegalovirus exposure and HLA in healthy donors. The study ran its PCR with 60 Vbeta and 13 Jbeta primers. Assay: immunoSEQ multiplex PCR; the TCRdb copy retains only in-frame clones and omits some. The sample includes about 180,000 clones, under 85% seen only once; the top ten take about 2.5%. Source material: PBMCs. Every receptor here comes from a human donor in good health.

J is TRBJ2-7 and V is TRBV6-4, with TRBD2 as a possible D gene (5 bases). CDR1 and CDR2 from the germline V gene are MRHNA and SNTAGT. This CDR3 contains 17 residues. With 2 bases removed from V and 4 bases from J, the gap between germline ends came to 21 bases. CDR3 region: CASSDGVRETPGYEQYF. Written as DNA, the CDR3 is TGTGCCAGCAGTGACGGCGTTCGAGAGACACCGGGGTACGAGCAGTACTTC.

Concerning this clone itself: The same CDR3 also results from other DNA sequences found in this sample. This chain joins TRBV18 and TRBJ2-5; 7 bases agree with TRBD1. The length of the CDR3 is 14 residues. V gave up 1 base and J gave up 1 base; unmatched junction bases: 0. Germline CDR1 and CDR2: KGHSH and LQKENI. The CDR3 region has the DNA TGTGCCAGCTCACCACGACAGGGCCAAGAGACCCAGTACTTC. This gives the protein CASSPRQGQETQYF. Full variable domain (outside the CDR3, taken from reference TRBV18 and TRBJ2-5): NAGVMQNPRHLVRRRGQEARLRCSPMKGHSHVYWYRQLPEEGLKFMVYLQKENIIDESGMPKERFSAEFPKEGPSILRIQQVVRGDSAAYFCASSPRQGQETQYFGPGTRLLVL.

CDR3 nucleotides: TGTGCCAGCTCACCGGACAGGGGGCATGGTCAGCCCCAGCATTTT. As protein: CASSPDRGHGQPQHF. The genes are TRBV18 and TRBJ1-5, with 11 nucleotides matching TRBD1. CDR1 is KGHSH and CDR2 is LQKENI in the germline V gene. After removal of 3 bases from V and 6 bases from J, the junction contained 4 bases not matched to a gene. CDR3 length equals 15 residues.

The sample holds a few counts of this clone. The rearrangement links TRBV6-1 to TRBJ2-7, with D possibly matching TRBD1 (5 bases). CDR1 MNHNS and CDR2 SASEGT come from the germline V gene. The CDR3 is 15 residues long. V was trimmed by 8 bases and J by 2 bases, leaving 19 bases between them. The DNA of the CDR3 is TGTGCCAGCGGTCACAGGCATGATAGAACCTACGAGCAGTACTTC. Its protein is CASGHRHDRTYEQYF.

This clone turned up a few times. The chain couples TRBV7-9 to TRBJ1-2; 9 bases line up with TRBD1. CDR1 and CDR2 (germline): SEHNR, FQNEAQ (reference sequence). This CDR3 comprises 16 residues. With V trimmed by 5 bases and J by 4 bases, 11 bases remained unmatched. Here the CDR3 DNA reads TGTGCCAGCAGCCTCGAAGGGGACAGGGCCCTCTATGGCTACACCTTC. Its protein product is CASSLEGDRALYGYTF.

The chain uses TRBV4-1 and TRBJ1-4; a weak D match, TRBD1 (5 bases). The CDR3 is made up of 16 amino acids. The germline V gene encodes CDR1 MGHRA and CDR2 YSYEKL. Trimming took 1 base from V and 7 from J, leaving 16 bases between them. CDR3 nucleotides: TGCGCCAGCAGCCAAGGTGGGGCAGAAGCCTTTGAAAAACTGTTTTTT. Translating gives CASSQGGAEAFEKLFF.

The chain recombines TRBV2 with TRBJ2-5; D unclear. Germline values: CDR1 SNHLY, CDR2 FYNNEI. CDR3 length: 15 residues. V gave up 2 bases and J gave up 2 bases, with 12 bases separating them. CDR3 sequence (DNA): TGTGCCAGCAGTGAACAAAGCCTCAAACAAGAGACCCAGTACTTC. This gives the protein CASSEQSLKQETQYF. Looking up the rest from reference TRBV2 and TRBJ2-5 gives the full variable domain: EPEVTQTPSHQVTQMGQEVILRCVPISNHLYFYWYRQILGQKVEFLVSFYNNEISEKSEIFDDQFSVERPDGSNFTLKIRSTKLEDSAMYFCASSEQSLKQETQYFGPGTRLLVL.

The chain is built from TRBV4-2 and TRBJ2-7, with TRBD1 matching 7 bases. The CDR3 is made up of 15 amino acids. Per the germline V gene, CDR1 is LGHNA and CDR2 is YNFKEQ. The V and J ends lost 0 bases and 0 bases, in that order; junction bases with no gene match: 2. CDR3 nucleotide sequence: TGTGCCAGCAGCCAAGATCCAGGGGGCTCCTACGAGCAGTACTTC. Translation gives CASSQDPGGSYEQYF.

The chain joins TRBV6-6 to TRBJ1-5; D possibly corresponds to TRBD1 (6 bases). CDR3 length: 13 residues. CDR1 is MNHNY and CDR2 is SVGAGI in the germline V gene (reference sequence). The V gene lost 4 bases and the J gene lost 7 bases, with 11 bases spanning the gap. The CDR3 DNA follows: TGTGCCAGCAGTTCAGGGGACGGACAGCCCCAGCATTTT. Its protein is CASSSGDGQPQHF.

The J gene is TRBJ1-5, the V gene TRBV6-6; 7 bases match TRBD1. This CDR3 has 15 residues. The J segment lost 2 bases and the V segment lost 8 bases, leaving 9 bases of the junction unmatched. Germline V CDR1 and CDR2: MNHNY, SVGAGI (reference sequence). The CDR3 coding sequence is TGTGCCAGCTCGACAGGGAGAGCTGGCAATCAGCCCCAGCATTTT. It is translated as CASSTGRAGNQPQHF.

J is TRBJ2-7 and V is TRBV30; D gene uncertain. Trimming left V 0 bases short and J 6 bases short, with 9 bases between. The CDR3 consists of 12 residues. CDR1 is GTSNPN, CDR2 SVGIG, per germline (reference sequence). CDR3 sequence reads: CAWSVSSREQYF. In DNA, the CDR3 is TGTGCCTGGAGTGTTAGCAGCCGCGAGCAGTACTTC.

J is TRBJ2-1 and V is TRBV2; TRBD2 is a possible D gene (5 bases). The CDR3 is 15 amino acids. CDR1 is SNHLY and CDR2 is FYNNEI in the germline V gene. V lost 0 bases, J lost 0 bases, and 6 bases lay in between. The CDR3 here is CASSEAGLSYNEQFF. The CDR3 DNA reads TGTGCCAGCAGTGAAGCTGGACTCTCCTACAATGAGCAGTTCTTC.

The CDR3 coding sequence is TGCGCCAGCAGCCAAGTTCGAGGGCTAGGGAGGGGGGAGACCCAGTACTTC. It encodes CASSQVRGLGRGETQYF. The chain carries TRBV4-1 and TRBJ2-5; a possible D gene is TRBD2 (7 bases). Germline CDR1 reads MGHRA; CDR2 reads YSYEKL. Trimming took 1 base from V and 5 from J, leaving 20 bases between them. The length of the CDR3 is 17 residues.

The rearrangement links TRBV9 to TRBJ1-3; D remains unclear. V gave up 0 bases and J gave up 2 bases, with 9 bases separating them. From germline, CDR1 is SGDLS and CDR2 YYNGEE. This CDR3 spans 15 amino acids. This chain's CDR3 is CASSVEAGTGNTIYF. The CDR3 DNA follows: TGTGCCAGCAGCGTAGAGGCGGGGACTGGAAACACCATATATTTT.

This clone came up a few times. The genes are TRBV19 and TRBJ2-7; 9 bases line up with TRBD2. This CDR3 is built from 13 residues. The ends lost 5 bases at V and 2 bases at J; junction bases unmatched: 1. Germline V gene lookup returns CDR1 LNHDA and CDR2 SQIVND (reference sequence). The CDR3 bases are TGTGCCAGTAGTCTAGCGGGAACCTACGAGCAGTACTTC. As protein: CASSLAGTYEQYF.

This clone was seen only once. The sample has other DNA sequences that encode this CDR3 too. The rearrangement uses TRBV7-2 and TRBJ2-7, with D possibly TRBD2 on 5 matching bases. The CDR3 runs to 14 residues. The germline gives CDR1 SGHTA, CDR2 FQGNSA. Trimming took 3 bases from V and 0 from J, leaving 9 bases between them. The CDR3 loop is CASSFRTASYEQYF. The DNA for the CDR3 is TGTGCCAGCAGCTTCCGGACTGCCTCCTACGAGCAGTACTTC. Variable domain in full (rest from reference TRBV7-2 and TRBJ2-7): GAGVSQSPSNKVTEKGKDVELRCDPISGHTALYWYRQSLGQGLEFLIYFQGNSAPDKSGLPSDRFSAERTGGSVSTLTIQRTQQEDSAVYLCASSFRTASYEQYFGPGTRLTVT.

CDR3 nucleotides: TGTGCCAGCAGCCCGGGAGGGACTCTCACAGATACGCAGTATTTT. Residues: CASSPGGTLTDTQYF. The chain carries TRBV5-4 and TRBJ2-3, with 8 nucleotides matching TRBD2. The CDR3 loop spans 15 amino acids. The germline gives CDR1 SGHNT, CDR2 YYREEE (reference sequence). Trimming at V came to 4 bases and at J to 2 bases, leaving 6 bases not matched to a gene.

The rearrangement uses TRBV4-2 and TRBJ1-2; D remains ambiguous. V lost 1 base and J 1 base, leaving 7 bases between the germline ends. Germline CDR1 reads LGHNA; CDR2 reads YNFKEQ. This CDR3 comprises 14 residues. In nucleotides, the CDR3 is TGTGCCAGCAGCCAAGGCTCGGGTAACTATGGCTACACCTTC. Translation gives CASSQGSGNYGYTF.

This chain links TRBV2 with TRBJ2-1, with D possibly being TRBD2 (7 bases). Germline V gene lookup returns CDR1 SNHLY and CDR2 FYNNEI. Trimming took 4 bases from V and 2 from J, leaving 12 bases between them. The CDR3 has 15 amino acids. The DNA for the CDR3 is TGTGCCAGCAGTGTCGAGGGGGGGACCTACAATGAGCAGTTCTTC. Protein sequence: CASSVEGGTYNEQFF.

This rearrangement joins TRBV4-1 to TRBJ2-5; D is possibly TRBD1 (6 bases). Trimming took 0 bases from V and 3 from J, leaving 8 bases between them. CDR1 MGHRA and CDR2 YSYEKL come from the germline V gene. The CDR3 runs to 14 residues. CDR3 loop: CASSQEDSEETQYF. CDR3 sequence (DNA): TGCGCCAGCAGCCAAGAGGACAGTGAAGAGACCCAGTACTTC.

The sample holds a few counts of this clone. The V gene is TRBV30, the J gene TRBJ1-4, with a tentative D call TRBD1 (5 bases). In germline, CDR1 is GTSNPN, CDR2 SVGIG (reference sequence). Trimming shortened V by 4 bases and J by 0 bases, and 9 bases separated the two germline ends. The CDR3 length is 14 residues. In DNA form, the CDR3 reads TGTGCCTGGAACCAAGGGGCAACTAATGAAAAACTGTTTTTT. Amino acid sequence: CAWNQGATNEKLFF.

The chain has TRBV7-8 and TRBJ2-7, with a tentative D call TRBD2 (6 bases). Germline CDR1 and CDR2: SGHVS and FQNEAQ. The CDR3 extends over 15 amino acids. The V gene lost 5 bases and the J gene lost 2 bases, with 16 bases spanning the gap. The CDR3 region has the DNA TGTGCCAGCAGCCCGGGCCCGGGGGTTACCTACGAGCAGTACTTC. Encoded protein: CASSPGPGVTYEQYF.

The chain carries TRBV7-9 and TRBJ2-5; TRBD1 matches 7 bases. The CDR3 is 13 residues long. V dropped 6 bases and J dropped 2; count of bases not matched to a gene: 3. From germline, CDR1 is SEHNR and CDR2 FQNEAQ (reference sequence). CDR3 sequence reads: CASSPGQQETQYF. For the CDR3, the DNA is TGTGCCAGCAGTCCGGGACAGCAAGAGACCCAGTACTTC.

The chain couples TRBV7-6 to TRBJ2-1; 11 positions match TRBD1. The CDR3 has 17 residues. Trimming took 1 base from V and 8 from J; bases not matched to a gene: 10. Germline V gene data show CDR1 as SGHVS and CDR2 as FNYEAQ. The CDR3 loop reads CASSLVPGQGARDEQFF. CDR3 bases: TGTGCCAGCAGCTTAGTTCCCGGACAGGGGGCTCGCGATGAGCAGTTCTTC.